The 19 T cell receptor beta chains in this list originate from one sample, sequenced in a study of OX40 agonist ivuxolimab in advanced cancers. Repertoires were generated with immunoSEQ multiplex PCR, while TCRdb's copy carries only in-frame clones and drops some. The sample includes roughly 74,000 clones, 75% to 90% of them seen just once. The sequenced sample was CD4+ or CD8+ T cells sorted from blood, obtained in a trial of the OX40 agonist ivuxolimab. Receptors originate from an adult with an advanced solid tumor such as melanoma, head and neck, liver or kidney cancer.

This clone showed up just a few times. V and J are TRBV2 and TRBJ2-6; D remains ambiguous. The CDR3 is made up of 14 amino acids. Germline V CDR1 and CDR2: SNHLY, FYNNEI. Trimming removed 8 bases at V and 0 bases at J, with 8 bases between. The CDR3, as DNA: TGTGCCAGCCGACTGGTCTCTGGGGCCAACGTCCTGACTTTC. It codes for CASRLVSGANVLTF.

J is TRBJ2-5 and V is TRBV6-1, with a weak D call TRBD2 (5 bases). The CDR3 is 14 amino acids. Deletions cut 4 bases from V and 7 bases from J, with 16 bases between. Germline V gives CDR1 MNHNS, CDR2 SASEGT. The CDR3 nucleotides are TGTGCCAGCAGTGTTAACACGGGGTGGGGGACCCAGTACTTC. Translation gives CASSVNTGWGTQYF.

V usage is TRBV10-3 and J usage is TRBJ2-7; perhaps TRBD2 as D (6 bases). V shed 6 bases and J shed 4 bases, with 13 bases lying between them. Germline values: CDR1 ENHRY, CDR2 SYGVKD. The CDR3 loop spans 13 amino acids. CDR3 sequence reads: CAIRAGTAYEQYF. CDR3 in DNA: TGTGCCATCAGAGCCGGGACTGCATACGAGCAGTACTTC.

V usage is TRBV11-2 and J usage is TRBJ2-1, with 9 nucleotides matching TRBD2. The CDR3 covers 19 residues. Germline-derived CDR1 and CDR2 are SGHAT and FQNNGV. With 5 bases clipped from V and 1 base from J, the junction kept 15 bases outside the gene matches. This CDR3 is CASSPILAGISPSYNEQFF. DNA for the CDR3: TGTGCCAGCAGCCCCATACTAGCGGGCATTTCGCCTTCCTACAATGAGCAGTTCTTC.

This clone appeared once. J is TRBJ1-1 and V is TRBV30; unclear D gene. CDR3 length: 13 residues. Germline V gene lookup returns CDR1 GTSNPN and CDR2 SVGIG (reference sequence). V lost 2 bases to trimming and J lost 2 bases, with 9 bases between them. The CDR3 bases are TGTGCCTGGAGTAAAATGGAAAACACTGAAGCTTTCTTT. Translated: CAWSKMENTEAFF.

CDR3 in amino acids: CASSPFVTSGRPDTQYF. In nucleotides, the CDR3 is TGTGCCAGCTCACCATTCGTTACTAGCGGGAGGCCAGATACGCAGTATTTT. J is TRBJ2-3 and V is TRBV18, with TRBD2 matching over 12 bases. J gave up 4 bases and V 2 bases, and 7 bases lay outside the gene matches. The germline CDR1 and CDR2 sequences are KGHSH and LQKENI. CDR3 length equals 17 residues. The full variable domain, completed using reference TRBV18 and TRBJ2-3, is NAGVMQNPRHLVRRRGQEARLRCSPMKGHSHVYWYRQLPEEGLKFMVYLQKENIIDESGMPKERFSAEFPKEGPSILRIQQVVRGDSAAYFCASSPFVTSGRPDTQYFGPGTRLTVL.

The gene calls are TRBV30 and TRBJ1-2; no firm D call. This CDR3 contains 11 residues. The germline V gene encodes CDR1 GTSNPN and CDR2 SVGIG (reference sequence). Trimming took 3 bases from V and 2 from J, leaving 4 bases between them. CDR3 nucleotide sequence: TGTGCCTGGAGGCCAAACTATGGCTACACCTTC. Translation gives CAWRPNYGYTF.

This chain links TRBV10-3 with TRBJ2-1; D unresolved. V lost 3 bases to trimming and J lost 7 bases, with 13 bases between them. This CDR3 region has 14 residues. CDR1 and CDR2 (germline): ENHRY, SYGVKD. The CDR3 protein is CAISESLPANEQFF. The CDR3 nucleotides read TGTGCCATCAGTGAAAGTTTACCTGCTAATGAGCAGTTCTTC.

CDR3 in amino acids: CASSLGQNNQPQHF. CDR3 bases: TGTGCCAGCAGTTTGGGACAGAACAATCAGCCCCAGCATTTT. The chain is built from TRBV11-2 and TRBJ1-5; 7 bases agree with TRBD1. CDR3 size: 14 residues. V was pared by 6 bases and J by 3 bases, with 5 bases of the junction left unmatched. Germline-derived CDR1 and CDR2 are SGHAT and FQNNGV.

The genes are TRBV5-6 and TRBJ2-2, with 7 bases fitting TRBD2. From germline, CDR1 is SGHDT and CDR2 YYEEEE. The CDR3 is 16 residues long. J lost 5 bases, V lost 5 bases, and 12 bases had no gene match. The CDR3: CASSSYTSVRTGELFF. The CDR3 region has the DNA TGTGCCAGCAGTTCCTACACTAGCGTAAGGACCGGGGAGCTGTTTTTT. The variable domain in full, with the rest retrieved from reference TRBV5-6 and TRBJ2-2, is DAGVTQSPTHLIKTRGQQVTLRCSPKSGHDTVSWYQQALGQGPQFIFQYYEEEERQRGNFPDRFSGHQFPNYSSELNVNALLLGDSALYLCASSSYTSVRTGELFFGEGSRLTVL.

The table lists this clone with a few counts. The J gene is TRBJ1-3, the V gene TRBV4-1, with D unresolved. The germline CDR1 and CDR2 sequences are MGHRA and YSYEKL. The CDR3 is made up of 16 amino acids. V gave up 1 base and J gave up 0 bases, with 10 bases separating them. The CDR3 DNA sequence: TGCGCCAGCAGCCAAGCTTCCCCGGGCTCTGGAAACACCATATATTTT. Translated, it gives CASSQASPGSGNTIYF.

The CDR3 is CASSLLAGGGRDEQYF. CDR3 DNA sequence: TGTGCCAGCAGTCTTCTAGCGGGAGGGGGCCGAGACGAGCAGTACTTC. The gene calls are TRBV25-1 and TRBJ2-7; 12 bases agree with TRBD2. The CDR3 runs to 16 residues. Germline CDR1 MGHDK, CDR2 SYGVNS. Trimming took 5 bases from V and 5 from J; bases not matched to a gene: 10.

The chain carries TRBV18 and TRBJ2-2; no clear D. Trimming shortened V by 7 bases and J by 4 bases, and 16 bases separated the two germline ends. Germline loops: CDR1 KGHSH, CDR2 LQKENI. The CDR3 has 15 residues. CDR3 in DNA: TGTGCCAGCTTAGAAGATACCCGCACCACCGGGGAGCTGTTTTTT. The encoded protein is CASLEDTRTTGELFF.

V and J are TRBV2 and TRBJ1-4; 8 bases map to TRBD1. With 6 bases clipped from V and 8 bases from J, the junction kept 11 bases outside the gene matches. Germline CDR1 is SNHLY and CDR2 is FYNNEI. This CDR3 has 15 residues. For the CDR3, the DNA is TGTGCCAGCAGATCAAACAGGGGGGGCACAGAAAAACTGTTTTTT. Its translation: CASRSNRGGTEKLFF.

The chain carries TRBV29-1 and TRBJ2-3; D possibly corresponds to TRBD2 (6 bases). The CDR3 spans 14 residues. Trimming pared 4 bases from V and 0 bases from J, leaving 11 bases between. Germline lookup yields CDR1 SQVTM and CDR2 ANQGSEA. For the CDR3, the DNA is TGCAGCGTTGTGGGGCGGGGTAGCACAGATACGCAGTATTTT. Protein sequence: CSVVGRGSTDTQYF.

This clone has a single count. The chain recombines TRBV10-3 with TRBJ2-3; no definite D call. Germline loops: CDR1 ENHRY, CDR2 SYGVKD. Trimming pared 3 bases from V and 1 base from J, leaving 2 bases between. The CDR3 spans 12 residues. CDR3 residues: CAISERTDTQYF. Written as DNA, the CDR3 is TGTGCCATCAGTGAACGCACAGATACGCAGTATTTT.

J is TRBJ2-1 and V is TRBV7-8, with D tentatively TRBD2 (6 bases). Trimming took off 1 base at V and 5 bases at J, with 12 bases between the two ends. The CDR3 is made up of 15 amino acids. The germline V gene encodes CDR1 SGHVS and CDR2 FQNEAQ. The DNA of the CDR3 is TGTGCCAGCAGCTTAGTTCGGGAGTATGACAATGAGCAGTTCTTC. It codes for CASSLVREYDNEQFF.

The chain employs TRBV10-3 and TRBJ1-1; 9 nucleotides agree with TRBD1. The germline V gene encodes CDR1 ENHRY and CDR2 SYGVKD. The CDR3 is 14 amino acids. After removal of 3 bases from V and 8 bases from J, the junction contained 7 bases not matched to a gene. CDR3 sequence (DNA): TGTGCCATCAGTGACGACAGGGGGGGAGCCGAAGCTTTCTTT. This translates into CAISDDRGGAEAFF.

This CDR3 is CASSLTPGRGYGYTF. In DNA form, the CDR3 reads TGTGCCAGCAGTTTAACCCCTGGCAGGGGCTATGGCTACACCTTC. The V gene is TRBV27, the J gene TRBJ1-2, with D possibly TRBD1 on 6 matching bases. The CDR3 contains 15 residues. CDR1 is MNHEY and CDR2 is SMNVEV in the germline V gene (reference sequence). The V gene lost 2 bases and the J gene lost 4 bases, with 14 bases spanning the gap.